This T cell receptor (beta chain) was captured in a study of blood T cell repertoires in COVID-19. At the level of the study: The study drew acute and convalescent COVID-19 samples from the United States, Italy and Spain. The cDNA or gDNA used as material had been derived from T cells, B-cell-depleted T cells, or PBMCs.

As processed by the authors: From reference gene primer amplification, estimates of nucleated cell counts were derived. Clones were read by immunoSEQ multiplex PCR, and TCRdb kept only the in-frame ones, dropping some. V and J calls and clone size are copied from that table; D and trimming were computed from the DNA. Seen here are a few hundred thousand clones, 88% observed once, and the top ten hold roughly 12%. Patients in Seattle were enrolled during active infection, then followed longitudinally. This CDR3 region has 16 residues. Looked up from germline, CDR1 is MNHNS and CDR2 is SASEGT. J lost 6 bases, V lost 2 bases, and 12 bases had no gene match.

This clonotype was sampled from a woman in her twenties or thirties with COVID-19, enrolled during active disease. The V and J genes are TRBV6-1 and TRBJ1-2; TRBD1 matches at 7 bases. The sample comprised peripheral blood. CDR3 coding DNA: TGTGCCAGCAGTGAATTCGGGGACAGCCTCTATGATGGCTACACCTTC. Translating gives CASSEFGDSLYDGYTF.